The rows below give T cell receptor beta chains drawn from one sample of a study of identical twins. TCRdb passed the 5' RACE reads through MiXCR, listing each CDR3 protein once. The sample holds 1.5 million or so distinct CDR3 sequences, about 32% seen once. Source material: cord blood. Every receptor here comes from a newborn girl in good health. CDR3s include the opening cysteine and the closing phenylalanine or tryptophan. A D gene is named only where the DNA matches it firmly. Size is stated for part of the rows, as once, few or many counts, or as a class when the clone is expanded.

abundance | j_gene | d_gene | v_gene | CDR3nt | CDR3aa
few | TRBJ2-7 | TRBD1 | TRBV5-1 | TGCGCCAGCAGCTTGGGACAGGGACCCGAGCAGTACTTC | CASSLGQGPEQYF
NA | TRBJ2-1 | TRBD2 | TRBV4-1 | TGCGCCAGCAGCCAAGATCCTAGCGGGGGGAGGTACAATGAGCAGTTCTTC | CASSQDPSGGRYNEQFF
few | TRBJ2-3 | NA | TRBV9 | TGTGCCAGCAGCGTAGTGGGCCAGAGCACAGATACGCAGTATTTT | CASSVVGQSTDTQYF
few | TRBJ1-2 | NA | TRBV20-1 | TGCAGTGCTCAACGACAGTATGGCTACACCTTC | CSAQRQYGYTF
once | TRBJ2-4 | NA | TRBV14 | TGTGCCAGCAGCCAAGGGTGGACACTCAAAAACATTCAGTACTTC | CASSQGWTLKNIQYF
NA | TRBJ2-7 | NA | TRBV7-2 | TGTGCCAGCAGCTTAGAGGGGCTAGTCTTCCACGAGCAGTACTTC | CASSLEGLVFHEQYF
few | TRBJ1-2 | NA | TRBV11-1 | TGTGCCAGCAGCCCACTCCGGGACCTTACTTTTAACTATGGCTACACCTTC | CASSPLRDLTFNYGYTF
NA | TRBJ2-2 | NA | TRBV3-1 | TGTGCCAGCAGCCAGTTCATAGGGGCTAACGGGGAGCTGTTTTTT | CASSQFIGANGELFF
few | TRBJ2-6 | TRBD2 | TRBV2 | TGTGCCAGCAGCTCGGGACTACTACTGGCGGGCTCTGGGGCCAACGTCCTGACTTTC | CASSSGLLLAGSGANVLTF
many | TRBJ2-3 | NA | TRBV3-1 | TGTGCCAGCAGCCAAGCCAGGGGCGGTACGCAGTATTTT | CASSQARGGTQYF
NA | TRBJ1-1 | NA | TRBV5-6 | TGTGCCGGCAGCTTGGCGGGGTGGGTCGCTGAAGCTTTCTTT | CAGSLAGWVAEAFF
NA | TRBJ1-1 | NA | TRBV6-5 | TGTGCCAGCAGCCGAAACAGGTACACTGAAGCTTTCTTT | CASSRNRYTEAFF
few | TRBJ1-5 | NA | TRBV10-3 | TGTGCCATCAGTGCGGGGGGCAACAATCAGCCCCAGCATTTT | CAISAGGNNQPQHF
few | TRBJ2-2 | NA | TRBV2 | TGTGCCAGCAGTGCAGGTGGGCCTGCCGGGGAGCTGTTTTTT | CASSAGGPAGELFF
few | TRBJ1-1 | NA | TRBV7-2 | TGTGCCAGCAGCTTAAACGGTGCGAACACTGAAGCTTTCTTT | CASSLNGANTEAFF
few | TRBJ2-1 | TRBD2 | TRBV2 | TGTGCCAGCAGTGACCCTATACAATTGCGGGGGGGCCCTGTTGAGCAGTTCTTC | CASSDPIQLRGGPVEQFF
NA | TRBJ2-1 | NA | TRBV7-9 | TGTGCCAGCAGCTTTAGGACTCTACATGAGCAGTTCTTC | CASSFRTLHEQFF
once | TRBJ2-7 | TRBD2 | TRBV28 | TGTGCCAGCAGTTTCCCTAGCGGGAGGGATCTCGAGCAGTACTTC | CASSFPSGRDLEQYF
few | TRBJ1-6 | NA | TRBV27 | TGTGCCAGCAGTTTACCCGGCAGGGGCGGCGATTCACCCCTCCACTTT | CASSLPGRGGDSPLHF
few | TRBJ2-1 | NA | TRBV12-3/TRBV12-4 | TGTGCCAGCATCGTAGAGGGTGCGGGGCCCTACAATGAGCAGTTCTTC | CASIVEGAGPYNEQFF
NA | TRBJ2-7 | TRBD2 | TRBV25-1 | TGTGCCAGCAGTGGGGGACTAGCGCTCCCCTACAATGAGCAGTACTTC | CASSGGLALPYNEQYF
few | TRBJ2-3 | TRBD1 | TRBV6-2/TRBV6-3 | TGTGCCAGCAGTTACTCGCGGACAGGGTTGCGTGATACGCAGTATTTT | CASSYSRTGLRDTQYF
few | TRBJ2-5 | TRBD2 | TRBV9 | TGTGCCAGCAGCCCCGGGCTAGCGGGGCAGACCCAGTACTTC | CASSPGLAGQTQYF
NA | TRBJ2-7 | TRBD2 | TRBV7-8 | TGTGCCAGCAGCTTACCTAAACATGGACTAGCGTTGACTTACGAGCAGTACTTC | CASSLPKHGLALTYEQYF
NA | TRBJ2-5 | NA | TRBV6-6 | TGTGCCAGCAGTTATTGGTGGAGAGTTGTTTTAAAGACCCAGTACTTC | CASSYWWRVVLKTQYF
few | TRBJ2-4 | TRBD2 | TRBV5-1 | TGCGCCAGCAGCGCGGGGGGGCCAAAAAACATTCAGTACTTC | CASSAGGPKNIQYF
once | TRBJ1-5 | TRBD1 | TRBV27 | TGTGCCAGCAGTCCAAGGGGACAGGGGGCCCAGCCCCAGCATTTT | CASSPRGQGAQPQHF
NA | TRBJ2-2 | NA | TRBV7-6 | TGTGCCAGCAGCTTAGAAGTTGACACCGGGGAGCTGTTTTTT | CASSLEVDTGELFF
many | TRBJ1-6 | TRBD1 | TRBV28 | TGTGCCAGCAGTTGGACAGGGGATAATTCACCCCTCCACTTT | CASSWTGDNSPLHF
NA | TRBJ2-3 | NA | TRBV12-3/TRBV12-4 | TGTGCCAACAGTTTAATCTTGGGCGGGGTTTCACGCACAGATACGCAGTATTTT | CANSLILGGVSRTDTQYF
few | TRBJ1-2 | NA | TRBV3-1 | TGTGCCAGCAGCTCCCAGGCGATCTATGGCTACACCTTC | CASSSQAIYGYTF
NA | TRBJ2-3 | NA | TRBV6-2/TRBV6-3 | TGTGCCAGCAGTTTTCTAGGTCGGGGCACAGATACGCAGTATTTT | CASSFLGRGTDTQYF
few | TRBJ2-1 | TRBD2 | TRBV11-1 | TGTGCCAGCAGGTCGACAGCGGGAGGGTACAATGAGCAGTTCTTC | CASRSTAGGYNEQFF
few | TRBJ2-7 | NA | TRBV3-1 | TGTGCCAGCAGCCTTCTTGGGATCTACGAGCAGTACTTC | CASSLLGIYEQYF
NA | TRBJ1-1 | NA | TRBV5-1 | TGCGCCAGCCGACGGGGCGAGAAGAACACTGAAGCTTTCTTT | CASRRGEKNTEAFF
NA | TRBJ2-1 | NA | TRBV12-3/TRBV12-4 | TGTGCCAGCAGCCCGGGGGCTAGCGGTAGTAATGAGCAGTTCTTC | CASSPGASGSNEQFF
NA | TRBJ1-2 | NA | TRBV5-1 | TGCGCCAGCAGCTTGGTACAGGGTATCGATGGCTACACCTTC | CASSLVQGIDGYTF
few | TRBJ1-6 | NA | TRBV20-1 | TGCAGTGCTAGAGATTTATCACCCCTCCACTTT | CSARDLSPLHF
NA | TRBJ2-3 | TRBD2 | TRBV6-2/TRBV6-3 | TGTGCCAGCAGTTACTCGAAACGGCGGGGGACAGATACGCAGTATTTT | CASSYSKRRGTDTQYF
few | TRBJ2-1 | TRBD2 | TRBV6-1 | TGTGCCAGCACCGGACTAGCGGGAGGTCCCTACAATGAGCAGTTCTTC | CASTGLAGGPYNEQFF
many | TRBJ1-1 | NA | TRBV3-1 | TGTGCCAGCAGCCAAGCCCTGAACACTGAAGCTTTCTTT | CASSQALNTEAFF
NA | TRBJ1-6 | NA | TRBV4-1 | TGCGCCAGCAGCCAAGACGGGGGAAGAAGAGGCTCCTATAATTCACCCCTCCACTTT | CASSQDGGRRGSYNSPLHF
NA | TRBJ2-1 | NA | TRBV10-3 | TGTGCCATCAGTGTGCCGCCAGGGACGAGCTCCTACAATGAGCAGTTCTTC | CAISVPPGTSSYNEQFF
many | TRBJ2-3 | TRBD2 | TRBV2 | TGTGCCAGCAGTGAGGGACTAGCGGGAGCCACAGATACGCAGTATTTT | CASSEGLAGATDTQYF
NA | TRBJ2-7 | TRBD2 | TRBV6-6 | TGTGCCAGCAGTTACTCGACCGGGACTAGCGGGGGCTACGAGCAGTACTTC | CASSYSTGTSGGYEQYF
few | TRBJ1-1 | NA | TRBV20-1 | TGCAGTGCTAGAGGGTGGGTGACTGAAGCTTTCTTT | CSARGWVTEAFF
few | TRBJ1-5 | NA | TRBV27 | TGTGCCAGCAGTTCTTATTATAGCAATCAGCCCCAGCATTTT | CASSSYYSNQPQHF